What follows are 13 T cell receptor beta chains derived from one specimen sequenced in a study of blood T cells in healthy people across ages. Together with a sample-barcoded 5' primer, a J-beta primer mix was included in a second PCR lasting about 7 to 11 cycles. TCRdb used MiXCR to reprocess the 5' RACE reads, holding one entry per CDR3 protein. This sample has 1 million to 1.2 million distinct CDR3 sequences, with around two fifths found just once. Sequenced: blood. The receptor source for this set is a man in his late teens or twenties in good health.

The sample holds many counts of this clonotype. The gene calls are TRBV5-1 and TRBJ2-3; 8 nucleotides match TRBD2. CDR1 is SGHRS and CDR2 is YFSETQ in the germline V gene. The CDR3 covers 16 residues. V lost 4 bases, J lost 4 bases, and 11 bases stayed unmatched. The CDR3 DNA reads as TGCGCCAGCAGCGAAGCCCGGGGGGGTGGCGCAGATACGCAGTATTTT. Residues: CASSEARGGGADTQYF.

This clonotype was detected only a few times. The chain links TRBV7-9 to TRBJ2-1, with D tentatively TRBD1 (6 bases). Trimming pared 1 base from V and 8 bases from J, leaving 12 bases between. The CDR3 runs 14 residues. Germline values: CDR1 SEHNR, CDR2 FQNEAQ (reference sequence). CDR3 amino acids: CASSLVVPGDEQFF. Here the CDR3 DNA reads TGTGCCAGCAGCTTAGTTGTTCCAGGGGATGAGCAGTTCTTC. The whole variable domain, filled in from reference TRBV7-9 and TRBJ2-1, reads DTGVSQNPRHKITKRGQNVTFRCDPISEHNRLYWYRQTLGQGPEFLTYFQNEAQLEKSRLLSDRFSAERPKGSFSTLEIQRTEQGDSAMYLCASSLVVPGDEQFFGPGTRLTVL.

This clonotype was recorded many times. The chain couples TRBV4-2 to TRBJ2-3, with D maybe TRBD1 (6 bases). This CDR3 is built from 16 residues. V was pared by 1 base and J by 0 bases, with 11 bases between. The V gene's germline CDR1 is LGHNA and CDR2 YNFKEQ. This chain's CDR3 is CASSQGDRTSTDTQYF. DNA of the CDR3: TGTGCCAGCAGCCAAGGCGACAGGACTAGCACAGATACGCAGTATTTT.

The genes are TRBV10-3 and TRBJ2-7; 7 positions match TRBD1. V shed 7 bases and J 7 bases; nucleotides not matched to a gene: 13. CDR1 and CDR2 (germline): ENHRY, SYGVKD. The CDR3 totals 14 residues. In DNA, the CDR3 is TGTGCCATCACCGAAGACAGGGACCTCTTGGAGCAGTACTTC. Protein product: CAITEDRDLLEQYF.

This sequence joins TRBV5-1 and TRBJ2-3; no clear D. This CDR3 contains 13 residues. Germline V gene lookup returns CDR1 SGHRS and CDR2 YFSETQ. The ends were cut back, 6 bases at V and 8 bases at J, with 16 bases in the middle. The CDR3 region has the DNA TGCGCCAGCACCGCGACGGACGGAGTTACGCAGTATTTT. This gives the protein CASTATDGVTQYF.

The chain carries TRBV27 and TRBJ2-7; D is uncertain. V was pared by 5 bases and J by 12 bases, with 20 bases between. Germline V gives CDR1 MNHEY, CDR2 SMNVEV (reference sequence). This CDR3 spans 13 amino acids. DNA for the CDR3: TGTGCCAGCAGTAAAGACGGGCACTTGGTTAGGTACTTC. Its protein product is CASSKDGHLVRYF.

This sequence joins TRBV5-6 and TRBJ2-3; no clear D. The CDR3 is made up of 15 amino acids. Per the germline V gene, CDR1 is SGHDT and CDR2 is YYEEEE. V lost 1 base to trimming and J lost 1 base, with 10 bases between them. The CDR3 region is CASSLSVQGTDTQYF. CDR3 DNA sequence: TGTGCCAGCAGCTTGAGTGTCCAGGGCACAGATACGCAGTATTTT.

This clonotype turned up a few times. V is TRBV4-2 and J is TRBJ2-3; either TRBD1 or TRBD2 may fit D (5 bases each). The V and J ends lost 0 bases and 6 bases respectively, with 25 bases between them. Germline CDR1 is LGHNA and CDR2 is YNFKEQ. This CDR3 spans 19 amino acids. The DNA of the CDR3 is TGTGCCAGCAGCCAAGAAATCCGGCGAGGGCAGGGCGTTCCTGATACGCAGTATTTT. Residues: CASSQEIRRGQGVPDTQYF.

The V gene is TRBV2, the J gene TRBJ1-4, with D possibly being TRBD1 (5 bases). CDR3 size: 14 residues. Per the germline V gene, CDR1 is SNHLY and CDR2 is FYNNEI. Trimming left V 7 bases short and J 3 bases short, with 12 bases between. The CDR3 DNA reads as TGTGCCAGCACCTGGGGACGGTCTAATGAAAAACTGTTTTTT. Translation gives CASTWGRSNEKLFF.

The rearrangement links TRBV5-1 to TRBJ2-3, with TRBD2 matching over 14 bases. CDR3 length: 15 residues. The germline gives CDR1 SGHRS, CDR2 YFSETQ. J lost 5 bases, V lost 4 bases, and 3 bases had no gene match. CDR3 amino acids: CASSAGLAGVDTQYF. In nucleotides, the CDR3 is TGCGCCAGCAGCGCGGGACTAGCGGGGGTAGATACGCAGTATTTT.

CDR3 region: CSARGSTGNSQETQYF. The CDR3 nucleotides are TGCAGTGCTAGAGGGTCTACGGGGAACTCACAAGAGACCCAGTACTTC. The rearrangement links TRBV20-1 to TRBJ2-5, with a possible D match to TRBD2 (5 bases). Between the trimmed V and J ends, which lost 1 base and 2 bases, there was a span of 17 bases. CDR3 size: 16 residues. Germline loops: CDR1 DFQATT, CDR2 SNEGSKA (reference sequence).

A note on this clonotype: At one end the junction does not follow the germline gene, possibly because of a read error. The chain recombines TRBV10-3 with TRBJ1-2, with TRBD1 matching over 9 bases. Germline values: CDR1 ENHRY, CDR2 SYGVKD. The CDR3 is 14 amino acids. The CDR3 reads CTITSDRGGYGYTF. As DNA, the CDR3 is TGTACCATCACCTCGGACAGGGGCGGATATGGCTACACCTTC.

This CDR3 is CSARRRGMSNSPLHF. The DNA for the CDR3 is TGCAGTGCTCGCAGGCGGGGGATGAGCAATTCACCCCTCCACTTT. This chain uses TRBV20-1 with TRBJ1-6; D may be TRBD1 (5 bases). CDR1 DFQATT and CDR2 SNEGSKA come from the germline V gene (reference sequence). Trimming took 5 bases from V and 7 from J, leaving 18 bases between them. The CDR3 is 15 residues long.